Given below is one T cell receptor (beta chain) in context. This CDR3 spans 15 amino acids. Germline CDR1 is MNHEY and CDR2 is SMNVEV (reference sequence). Trimming cost V 2 bases and J 2 bases, with 13 bases left between them. As for treatment: oral pan-JAK inhibitor, 5-10 mg twice daily. The data originate from a study of CD8+ T cells in alopecia areata. Extraction of RNA preceded its reverse transcription into cDNA, which served as the sequencing template. The method was immunoSEQ multiplex PCR; TCRdb's version includes in-frame clones alone and lacks a portion of them. Of about 140,000 clones listed, 70% to 90% are singletons.

The TCR was taken from a human donor with alopecia areata. The J gene is TRBJ2-7, the V gene TRBV27; D unclear. The material sequenced was CD8+ T cells sorted from blood, taken at week 4, from a patient treated with tofacitinib. This CDR3 reads CASSLGPPHTYEQYF. DNA for the CDR3: TGTGCCAGCAGTTTAGGGCCTCCCCACACCTACGAGCAGTACTTC.